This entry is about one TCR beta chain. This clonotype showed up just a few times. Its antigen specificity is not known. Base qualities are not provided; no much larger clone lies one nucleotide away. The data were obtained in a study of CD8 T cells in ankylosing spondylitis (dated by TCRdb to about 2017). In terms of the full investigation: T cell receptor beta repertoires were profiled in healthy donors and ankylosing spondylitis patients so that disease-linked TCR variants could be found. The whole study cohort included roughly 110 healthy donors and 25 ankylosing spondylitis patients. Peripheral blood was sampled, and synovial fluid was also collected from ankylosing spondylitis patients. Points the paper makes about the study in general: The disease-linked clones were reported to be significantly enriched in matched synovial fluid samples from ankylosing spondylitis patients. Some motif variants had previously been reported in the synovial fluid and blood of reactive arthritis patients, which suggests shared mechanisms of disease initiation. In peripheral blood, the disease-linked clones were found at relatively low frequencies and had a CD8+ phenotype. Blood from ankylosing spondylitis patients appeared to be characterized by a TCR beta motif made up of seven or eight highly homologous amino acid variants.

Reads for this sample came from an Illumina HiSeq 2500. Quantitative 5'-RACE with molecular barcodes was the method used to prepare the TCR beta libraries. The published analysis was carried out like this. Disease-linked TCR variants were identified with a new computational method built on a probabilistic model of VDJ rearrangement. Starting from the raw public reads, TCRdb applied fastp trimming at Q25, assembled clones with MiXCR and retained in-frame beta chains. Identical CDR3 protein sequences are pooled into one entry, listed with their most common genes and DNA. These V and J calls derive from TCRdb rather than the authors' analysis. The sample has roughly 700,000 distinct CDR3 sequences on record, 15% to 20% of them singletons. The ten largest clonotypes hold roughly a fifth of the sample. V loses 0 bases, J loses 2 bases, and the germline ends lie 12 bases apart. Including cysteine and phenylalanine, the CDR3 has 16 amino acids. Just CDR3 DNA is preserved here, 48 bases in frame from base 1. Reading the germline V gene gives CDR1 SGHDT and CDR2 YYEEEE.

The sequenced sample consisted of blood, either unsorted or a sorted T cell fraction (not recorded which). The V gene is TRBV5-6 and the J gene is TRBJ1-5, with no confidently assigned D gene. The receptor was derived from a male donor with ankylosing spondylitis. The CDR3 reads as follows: CASSLATSKGNQPQHF. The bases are TGTGCCAGCAGCTTGGCCACGTCCAAGGGCAATCAGCCCCAGCATTTT.